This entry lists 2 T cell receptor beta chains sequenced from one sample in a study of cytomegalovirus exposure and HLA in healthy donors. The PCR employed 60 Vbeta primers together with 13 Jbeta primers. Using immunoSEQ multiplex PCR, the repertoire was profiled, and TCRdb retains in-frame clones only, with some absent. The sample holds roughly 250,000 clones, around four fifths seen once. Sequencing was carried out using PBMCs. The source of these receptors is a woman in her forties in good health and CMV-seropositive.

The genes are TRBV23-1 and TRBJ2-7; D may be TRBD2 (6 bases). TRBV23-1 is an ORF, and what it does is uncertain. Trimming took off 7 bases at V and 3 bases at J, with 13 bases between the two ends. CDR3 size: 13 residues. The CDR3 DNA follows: TGCGCCAGCACCCGGCTGGGACTCTACGAGCAGTACTTC. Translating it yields CASTRLGLYEQYF.

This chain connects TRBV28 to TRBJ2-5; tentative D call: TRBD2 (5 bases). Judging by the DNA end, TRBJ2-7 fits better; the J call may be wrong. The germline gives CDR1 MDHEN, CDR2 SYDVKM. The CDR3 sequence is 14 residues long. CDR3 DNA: TGTGCCAGCAGTTTACGGGGTTCCGCCTACGAGCAGTACTTC. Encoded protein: CASSLRGSAYEQYF.